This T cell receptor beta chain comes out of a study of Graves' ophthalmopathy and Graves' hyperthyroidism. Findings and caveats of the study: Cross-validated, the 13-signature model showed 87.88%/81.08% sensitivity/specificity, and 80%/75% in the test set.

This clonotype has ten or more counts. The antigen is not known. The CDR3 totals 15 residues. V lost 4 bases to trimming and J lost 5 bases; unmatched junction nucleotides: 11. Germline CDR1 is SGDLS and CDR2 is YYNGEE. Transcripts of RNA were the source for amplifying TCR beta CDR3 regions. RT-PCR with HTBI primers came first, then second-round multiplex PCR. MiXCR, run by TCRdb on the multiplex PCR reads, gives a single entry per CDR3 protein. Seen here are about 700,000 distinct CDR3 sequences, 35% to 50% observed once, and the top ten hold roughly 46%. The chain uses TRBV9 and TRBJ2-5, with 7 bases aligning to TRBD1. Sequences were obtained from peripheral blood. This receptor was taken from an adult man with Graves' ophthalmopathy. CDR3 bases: TGTGCCAGCAGCACCAATCACAGGGGATGGGAGACCCAGTACTTC. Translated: CASSTNHRGWETQYF.